This T cell receptor (beta chain) was obtained from a study of human T cells and chemical hapten exposure. Unseparated into fractions, whole blood served as the source from which total RNA was extracted. TCRdb re-analysed the 5' RACE reads in MiXCR, keeping a single row per CDR3 protein. This table has more than 140,000 distinct CDR3 sequences, 4.1% appearing once. This clonotype has at least ten counts. The germline CDR1 and CDR2 sequences are SGHTA and FQGNSA. V shed 4 bases and J shed 1 base, with 17 bases lying between them. The CDR3 spans 18 residues. V gene TRBV7-2 combines with J gene TRBJ2-6, with D maybe TRBD2 (6 bases). The source is a female donor in good health. This chain's CDR3 is CASSSSFDGRSGANVLTF. In nucleotides, the CDR3 is TGTGCCAGCAGCTCGAGTTTTGATGGGAGGTCTGGGGCCAACGTCCTGACTTTC. Full variable domain (rest looked up from reference TRBV7-2 and TRBJ2-6): GAGVSQSPSNKVTEKGKDVELRCDPISGHTALYWYRQSLGQGLEFLIYFQGNSAPDKSGLPSDRFSAERTGGSVSTLTIQRTQQEDSAVYLCASSSSFDGRSGANVLTFGAGSRLTVL.